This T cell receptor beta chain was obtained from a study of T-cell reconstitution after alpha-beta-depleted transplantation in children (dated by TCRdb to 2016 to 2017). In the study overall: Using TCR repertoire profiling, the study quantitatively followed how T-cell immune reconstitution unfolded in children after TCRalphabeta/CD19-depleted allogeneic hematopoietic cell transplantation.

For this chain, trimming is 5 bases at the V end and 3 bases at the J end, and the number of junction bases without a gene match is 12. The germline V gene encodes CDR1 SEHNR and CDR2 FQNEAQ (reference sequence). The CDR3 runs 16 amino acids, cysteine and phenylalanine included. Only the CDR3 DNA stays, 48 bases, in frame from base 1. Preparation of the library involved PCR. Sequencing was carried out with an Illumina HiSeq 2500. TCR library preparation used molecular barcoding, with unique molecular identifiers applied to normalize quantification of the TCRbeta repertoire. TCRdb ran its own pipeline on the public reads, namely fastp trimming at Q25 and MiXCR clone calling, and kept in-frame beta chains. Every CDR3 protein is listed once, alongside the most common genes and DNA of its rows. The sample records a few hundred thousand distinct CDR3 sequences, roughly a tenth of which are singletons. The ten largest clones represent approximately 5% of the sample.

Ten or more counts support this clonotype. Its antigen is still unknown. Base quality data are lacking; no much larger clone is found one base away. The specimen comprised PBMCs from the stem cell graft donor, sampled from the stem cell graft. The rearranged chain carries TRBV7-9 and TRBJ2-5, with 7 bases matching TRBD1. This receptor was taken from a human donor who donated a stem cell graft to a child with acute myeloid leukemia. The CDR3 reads CASSPRQGLGEETQYF. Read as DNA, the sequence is TGTGCCAGCAGCCCTAGACAGGGTCTAGGCGAAGAGACCCAGTACTTC.